A selection of T cell receptor beta chains follows, all from one sample in a study of OX40 agonist ivuxolimab in advanced cancers. Some clones are missing from TCRdb's copy, which holds only in-frame ones; the method was immunoSEQ multiplex PCR. Of about 35,000 clones in the sample, 65% to 75% were seen once. Specimen: CD4+ or CD8+ T cells sorted from blood, collected in a trial of the OX40 agonist ivuxolimab. The receptors shown here come from an adult with an advanced solid tumor such as melanoma, head and neck, liver or kidney cancer. Each CDR3 is given with its conserved first and last residue.

TRBV7-9,15,TRBJ1-1,CASRDRADLNTEAFF
TRBV19,13,TRBJ1-2,CASRNTGGYGYTF
TRBV11-2,15,TRBJ1-5,CASSYGGQNNQPQHF
TRBV2,14,TRBJ1-1,CASKQQGLNTEAFF
TRBV9,15,TRBJ1-1,CASSSLGGTATEAFF
TRBV5-4,15,TRBJ2-3,CASSQDRGDTDTQYF
TRBV6-5,11,TRBJ2-1,CASVGKGVLFF
TRBV4-1,15,TRBJ2-3,CASSPKPGTTDTQYF
TRBV2,12,TRBJ2-1,CASLATYNEQFF
TRBV7-2,14,TRBJ2-7,CASSPSTASYEQYF
TRBV19,17,TRBJ2-7,CASTEPWTSGGRDEQYF
TRBV5-1,13,TRBJ1-5,CASSPTSGQPQHF
TRBV4-1,16,TRBJ1-2,CASSPVVRGPNYGYTF
TRBV7-9,12,TRBJ1-4,CASSAEEEKLFF
TRBV19,17,TRBJ1-2,CASSFSLSRDANYGYTF